This T cell receptor beta chain appears in the sequencing data of a study of Graves' ophthalmopathy and Graves' hyperthyroidism. About the research overall: Investigators collected peripheral blood at initial diagnosis, before any treatment was given.

This clonotype was seen more than once but under ten times. For repertoire sequencing, the TCR beta CDR3 regions were amplified from RNA transcripts. The library came from an HTBI-primed first-round RT-PCR and a second-round multiplex PCR. Via MiXCR, TCRdb re-called the multiplex PCR reads, giving one row per CDR3 protein. The table includes roughly 420,000 distinct CDR3 sequences, under 25% detected once. The V end was cut by 5 bases, the J end by 6 bases, with 11 bases between. This CDR3 contains 12 residues. The sequencing sample was made of peripheral blood. This TCR came from a young woman with stable Graves' hyperthyroidism. The chain has TRBV12-3 or TRBV12-4 and TRBJ2-7; D unclear. The CDR3 loop reads CASSQDPREQYF. Here the CDR3 DNA reads TGTGCCAGCAGTCAAGACCCCCGCGAGCAGTACTTC.